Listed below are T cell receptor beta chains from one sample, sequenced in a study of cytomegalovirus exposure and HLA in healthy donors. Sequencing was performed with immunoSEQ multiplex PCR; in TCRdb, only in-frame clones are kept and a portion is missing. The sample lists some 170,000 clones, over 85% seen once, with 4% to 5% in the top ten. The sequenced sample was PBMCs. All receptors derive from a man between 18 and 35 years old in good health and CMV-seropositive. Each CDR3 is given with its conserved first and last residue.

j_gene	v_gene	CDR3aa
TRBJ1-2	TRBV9	CASSIHGGESSSGYTF
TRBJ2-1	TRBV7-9	CASAKGGSSGLVEQFF
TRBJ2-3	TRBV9	CASSVEASTDTQYF
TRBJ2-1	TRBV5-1	CASSSLAGDDEQFF
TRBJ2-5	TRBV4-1	CASRTRQGGKETQYF
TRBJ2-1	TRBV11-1	CASSSHGTGVSYNEQFF
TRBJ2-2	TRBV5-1	CASKGSQGADGELFF
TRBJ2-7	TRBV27	CASSSGTTYEQYF
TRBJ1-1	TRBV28	CASGDLNTEAFF
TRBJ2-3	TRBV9	CASSAPGGGPGDTQYF
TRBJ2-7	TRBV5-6	CASSLVASGRHLYEQYF
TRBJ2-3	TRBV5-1	CASTDTSGITDTQYF
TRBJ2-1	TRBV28	CASSPNRGLVNNEQFF
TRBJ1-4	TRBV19	CASSIQGVSEKLFF
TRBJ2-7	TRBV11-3	CASSLVSRVNEQYF
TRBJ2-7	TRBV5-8	CASSLPPGLDSYEQYF
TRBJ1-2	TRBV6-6	CASSSTRRVLGYTF
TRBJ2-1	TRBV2	CASSTRAEQFF
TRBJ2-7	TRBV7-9	CASSTQLDSYEQYF
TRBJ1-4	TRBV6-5	CASRRLDSEKLFF
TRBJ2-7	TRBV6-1	CASSPQAGAFYEQYF
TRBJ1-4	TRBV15	CATSREGAGDEKLFF
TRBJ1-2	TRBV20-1	CSAHRDNRYTF
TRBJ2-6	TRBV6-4	CASSDSGVGANVLTF
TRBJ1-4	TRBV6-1	CASSEALAVKLFF
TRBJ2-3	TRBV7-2	CASKGLAGADTQYF
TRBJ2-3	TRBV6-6	CASSIRTGRATDTQYF
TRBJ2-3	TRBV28	CASSFGTSGRGTDTQYF
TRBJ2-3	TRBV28	CASSLRQISTDTQYF
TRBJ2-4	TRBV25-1	CASSELGGSTKNIQYF
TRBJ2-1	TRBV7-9	CASRLGTGTAQDNEQFF
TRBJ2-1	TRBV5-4	CASSPGGAHGTFNEQFF
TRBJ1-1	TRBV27	CASRESGNTEAFF
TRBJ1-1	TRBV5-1	CASSLEKGAVQAEAFF